This TCR beta chain was obtained from a study of identical twins. Study conclusions and caveats: Invariant populations such as MAIT and iNKT cells could partly muddle zero-insertion analyses. Memory repertoires lacked the insertion deficit that abundant cord blood beta clonotypes showed.

Only a few counts were recorded for this clonotype. Its antigen remains unidentified. In TCRdb, the 5' RACE reads were re-called with MiXCR into one record per CDR3 protein. The sample lists 600,000 to 850,000 distinct CDR3 sequences, over 15% occurring once. This same sample was also part of a study on T cells expressing NK-cell markers. This second study notes: Eight donors were sequenced, of whom seven were HCMV-seropositive, while the remaining one was HCMV-seronegative.

The receptor comes from a woman aged 18-29 years in good health. Material: PBMCs.

CDR3 sequence reads: CASFDTNNEQFF. CDR3 sequence (DNA): TGCGCCAGCTTCGACACCAACAATGAGCAGTTCTTC. The rearrangement joins TRBV5-1 to TRBJ2-1, with no clear D. The CDR3 length is 12 residues. Germline assignment: CDR1 SGHRS and CDR2 YFSETQ. The ends were cut back, 7 bases at V and 5 bases at J, with 10 bases in the middle.